A single sample gave rise to the 20 T cell receptor beta chains below, sequenced in a study of blood T cells in healthy people across ages. Then a second PCR, running roughly 6 to 11 cycles, was carried out with a sample-barcoded 5' primer and a J-beta primer mix. TCRdb redid the calling of the 5' RACE reads with MiXCR, one entry per CDR3 protein. This table holds 550,000 to 800,000 distinct CDR3 sequences, 20% to 25% found once. Sequenced: blood. The source of these receptors is a man aged 70-80 years in good health.

The chain recombines TRBV6-5 with TRBJ1-6; 9 nucleotides match TRBD1. CDR3 size: 13 residues. With 6 bases clipped from V and 7 bases from J, the junction kept 1 base outside the gene matches. Looked up from germline, CDR1 is MNHEY and CDR2 is SVGAGI. CDR3: CASRTGGNSPLHF. The CDR3 DNA reads TGTGCCAGCAGGACAGGGGGAAATTCACCCCTCCACTTT.

There are a few counts of this clonotype. This chain uses TRBV3-1 with TRBJ2-7, with unresolved D. Germline lookup yields CDR1 LGHDT and CDR2 YNNKEL (reference sequence). The germline V and J ends were trimmed by 6 bases and 0 bases, with 12 bases remaining between them. This CDR3 comprises 14 residues. The chain's CDR3 is CASSTSDVSYEQYF. The CDR3 DNA reads TGTGCCAGCAGTACCTCGGACGTCTCCTACGAGCAGTACTTC.

Many counts were recorded for this clonotype. This CDR3 reads CASSYGQQETQYF. The DNA for the CDR3 is TGTGCCAGCAGTTACGGGCAGCAAGAGACCCAGTACTTC. The V call is TRBV6-6, the J call TRBJ2-5; unclear D gene. Between the trimmed V and J ends, which lost 2 bases and 2 bases, there was a span of 6 bases. Germline V CDR1 and CDR2: MNHNY, SVGAGI (reference sequence). The CDR3 loop spans 13 amino acids.

This clonotype was detected only a few times. The chain uses TRBV10-3 and TRBJ2-3; TRBD2 matches 10 bases. The length of the CDR3 is 15 residues. Trimming at V came to 4 bases and at J to 2 bases, leaving 3 bases not matched to a gene. Germline loops: CDR1 ENHRY, CDR2 SYGVKD. The CDR3 DNA follows: TGTGCCATCAGTGGCCTAGCGGGAGCCACAGATACGCAGTATTTT. Its translation is CAISGLAGATDTQYF.

This clonotype was recorded at least ten times. The chain couples TRBV29-1 to TRBJ1-2; perhaps TRBD1 as D (5 bases). The germline gives CDR1 SQVTM, CDR2 ANQGSEA. V was pared by 6 bases and J by 6 bases, with 11 bases between. The CDR3 covers 11 residues. CDR3 nucleotide sequence: TGCAGCGTCGCCGGGACCGATGGCTACACCTTC. Translating gives CSVAGTDGYTF.

The gene calls are TRBV28 and TRBJ1-5; the D is unclear. This CDR3 region has 16 residues. The V end lost 2 bases, the J end lost 0 bases, and 11 bases lay between the germline ends. Per the germline V gene, CDR1 is MDHEN and CDR2 is SYDVKM. The CDR3 DNA reads as TGTGCCAGCAGTTTAGCAACACCCAATAGCAATCAGCCCCAGCATTTT. It encodes CASSLATPNSNQPQHF.

This clonotype has just a few counts. The V call is TRBV7-9, the J call TRBJ2-5; 7 bases map to TRBD1. Germline values: CDR1 SEHNR, CDR2 FQNEAQ (reference sequence). Losses at the gene ends were 0 bases for V and 0 bases for J; bases not matched to a gene: 1. This CDR3 is built from 15 residues. As DNA, the CDR3 is TGTGCCAGCAGCTTAGCGGGACAGTACCAAGAGACCCAGTACTTC. This codes for CASSLAGQYQETQYF.

This clonotype was seen at least ten times. J is TRBJ2-1 and V is TRBV7-3; D is ambiguous. Deletions cut 0 bases from V and 2 bases from J, with 5 bases between. The CDR3 covers 14 residues. Germline V gene lookup returns CDR1 SGHTA and CDR2 FQGTGA. Here the CDR3 reads CASSLTGTYNEQFF. The CDR3 region has the DNA TGTGCCAGCAGCTTAACAGGGACCTACAATGAGCAGTTCTTC.

In its sample, this clonotype was seen a few times. V usage is TRBV2 and J usage is TRBJ2-5, with TRBD1 as a possible D gene (5 bases). The CDR3 extends over 16 amino acids. V was shortened by 7 bases and J by 4 bases, with 22 bases between the two germline ends. The germline V gene encodes CDR1 SNHLY and CDR2 FYNNEI. DNA of the CDR3: TGTGCCAGCACCTACCGCCAGGGCCGAGGTGGAGAGACCCAGTACTTC. It is translated as CASTYRQGRGGETQYF.

This clonotype has a handful of counts. The genes are TRBV13 and TRBJ2-7, with unresolved D. Germline CDR1 is PRHDT and CDR2 is FYEKMQ (reference sequence). This CDR3 is built from 13 residues. The V gene lost 4 bases and the J gene lost 0 bases, with 7 bases spanning the gap. CDR3 loop: CASSSSISYEQYF. The CDR3 nucleotides are TGTGCCAGCAGCTCCTCAATCTCCTACGAGCAGTACTTC.

The gene calls are TRBV5-6 and TRBJ1-2; D ambiguous. The length of the CDR3 is 11 residues. Per germline, CDR1 SGHDT and CDR2 YYEEEE. Between the trimmed V and J ends, which lost 0 bases and 6 bases, there was a span of 3 bases. The CDR3 loop reads CASSLDHGYTF. CDR3 sequence (DNA): TGTGCCAGCAGCTTGGACCATGGCTACACCTTC.

The sample holds one count of this clonotype. V gene TRBV6-6 combines with J gene TRBJ2-5; TRBD1 matches 7 bases. Trimming took 6 bases from V and 4 from J; bases not matched to a gene: 14. The V gene's germline CDR1 is MNHNY and CDR2 SVGAGI (reference sequence). The CDR3 totals 16 residues. The CDR3 loop reads CASRPIEGAWGETQYF. The CDR3, as DNA: TGTGCCAGCAGACCCATAGAGGGGGCTTGGGGAGAGACCCAGTACTTC.

The gene calls are TRBV18 and TRBJ2-1; a possible D gene is TRBD2 (7 bases). CDR1 is KGHSH and CDR2 is LQKENI in the germline V gene. CDR3 length: 14 amino acids. The V and J ends lost 8 bases and 5 bases respectively, with 16 bases between them. The CDR3 DNA follows: TGTGCCAGCCACGGGGGGCAGCGTAACAATGAGCAGTTCTTC. Translated: CASHGGQRNNEQFF.

The chain's CDR3 is CASSQGAQAREQYF. The DNA for the CDR3 is TGTGCCAGCAGCCAAGGGGCCCAAGCTAGGGAGCAGTACTTC. The chain uses TRBV3-1 and TRBJ2-5, with D tentatively TRBD2 (5 bases). Germline values: CDR1 LGHDT, CDR2 YNNKEL (reference sequence). This CDR3 has 14 amino acids. Trimming stripped 1 base from V and 11 bases from J, with 17 bases between.

This clonotype was counted only a few times. J is TRBJ1-3 and V is TRBV5-1; 7 bases map to TRBD1. The germline V gene has CDR1 SGHRS and CDR2 YFSETQ. Unmatched junction bases numbered 2, after V lost 4 bases and J lost 1 base. This CDR3 has 14 residues. CDR3 region: CASSVQGSGNTIYF. In nucleotides, the CDR3 is TGCGCCAGCAGCGTACAGGGGTCTGGAAACACCATATATTTT. Looking up the rest from reference TRBV5-1 and TRBJ1-3 gives the full variable domain: KAGVTQTPRYLIKTRGQQVTLSCSPISGHRSVSWYQQTPGQGLQFLFEYFSETQRNKGNFPGRFSGRQFSNSRSEMNVSTLELGDSALYLCASSVQGSGNTIYFGEGSWLTVV.

The CDR3 sequence is CSARQPLAYEQYF. CDR3 nucleotide sequence: TGCAGTGCCCGACAGCCTTTGGCCTACGAGCAGTACTTC. The chain employs TRBV20-1 and TRBJ2-1; D possibly corresponds to TRBD1 (5 bases). The DNA end is more similar to TRBJ2-7, so the J call may be wrong. The germline V gene has CDR1 DFQATT and CDR2 SNEGSKA (reference sequence). The CDR3 loop spans 13 amino acids.

In its sample, this clonotype was seen a few times. The chain has TRBV30 and TRBJ2-5; no reliable D call. Trimming removed 2 bases at V and 4 bases at J, with 2 bases between. The germline CDR1 and CDR2 sequences are GTSNPN and SVGIG (reference sequence). The length of the CDR3 is 10 residues. DNA for the CDR3: TGTGCCTGGAGTACAGAGACCCAGTACTTC. Translated, it gives CAWSTETQYF. The full variable domain, completed using reference TRBV30 and TRBJ2-5, is SQTIHQWPATLVQPVGSPLSLECTVEGTSNPNLYWYRQAAGRGLQLLFYSVGIGQISSEVPQNLSASRPQDRQFILSSKKLLLSDSGFYLCAWSTETQYFGPGTRLLVL.

This clonotype was found a few times. The chain uses TRBV28 and TRBJ2-5; 11 bases match TRBD1. The CDR3 consists of 16 residues. The V gene's germline CDR1 is MDHEN and CDR2 SYDVKM. V lost 5 bases to trimming and J lost 0 bases; unmatched junction nucleotides: 5. As DNA, the CDR3 is TGTGCCAGCAGTCCAAGGGACAGGGGGAACCAAGAGACCCAGTACTTC. Encoded protein: CASSPRDRGNQETQYF. The full variable domain, in which reference TRBV28 and TRBJ2-5 provide the parts outside the CDR3, is DVKVTQSSRYLVKRTGEKVFLECVQDMDHENMFWYRQDPGLGLRLIYFSYDVKMKEKGDIPEGYSVSREKKERFSLILESASTNQTSMYLCASSPRDRGNQETQYFGPGTRLLVL.

The chain uses TRBV5-1 and TRBJ1-1; the D is unclear. Trimming left V 0 bases short and J 0 bases short, with 15 bases between. The CDR3 totals 17 residues. Germline V gives CDR1 SGHRS, CDR2 YFSETQ. CDR3 sequence reads: CASSLGPAGGMNTEAFF. DNA for the CDR3: TGCGCCAGCAGCTTGGGACCGGCCGGAGGGATGAACACTGAAGCTTTCTTT.

This clonotype has just a few counts. This sequence joins TRBV4-1 and TRBJ2-5; a weak D match, TRBD2 (5 bases). V was clipped by 0 bases and J by 0 bases, with 8 bases between them. The CDR3 contains 15 residues. From germline, CDR1 is MGHRA and CDR2 YSYEKL. The CDR3 nucleotides are TGCGCCAGCAGCCAAGATACGGGGTACCAAGAGACCCAGTACTTC. This sequence encodes CASSQDTGYQETQYF.